Detailed here is one T cell receptor (beta chain). This record belongs to a study of blood T cell repertoires in COVID-19. Study overall: Acute-phase and convalescent COVID-19 samples originated in the United States, Italy and Spain. PBMCs, B-cell-depleted T cells, or T cells provided the cDNA or gDNA that made up the material.

Under the authors' procedure: Reference gene primer amplification yielded estimated nucleated cell counts. The repertoire was sequenced with immunoSEQ multiplex PCR; TCRdb's copy has only in-frame clones and lacks some. The D gene and trimming were derived from the DNA, and the V and J assignments and clone size from that table. The sample shows 90,000 to 120,000 clones, 75% to 95% of them seen only once. This CDR3 is 15 amino acids long. CDR1 and CDR2 (germline): SGHKS, YYEKEE (reference sequence). Trimming took 4 bases from V and 0 from J, leaving 11 bases between them. The gene calls are TRBV5-5 and TRBJ1-5; D might be TRBD1 (6 bases). This TCR came from a woman aged 30 to 39 with acute or convalescent COVID-19. Sequences were obtained from peripheral blood. DNA for the CDR3: TGTGCCAGCAGCCCCACAGGGAATAGCAATCAGCCCCAGCATTTT. Amino acids: CASSPTGNSNQPQHF.